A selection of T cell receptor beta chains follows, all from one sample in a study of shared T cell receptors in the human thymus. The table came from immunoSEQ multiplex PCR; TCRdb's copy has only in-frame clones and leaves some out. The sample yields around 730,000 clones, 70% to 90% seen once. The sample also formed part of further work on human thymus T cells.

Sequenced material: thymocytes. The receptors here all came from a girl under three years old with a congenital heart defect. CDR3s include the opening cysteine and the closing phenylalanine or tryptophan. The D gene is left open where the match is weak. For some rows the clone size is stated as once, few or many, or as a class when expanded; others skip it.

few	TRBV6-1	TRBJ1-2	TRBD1	TGTGCCAGCAGTGCGACAGGGGCTGGAGGCTACACCTTC	CASSATGAGGYTF
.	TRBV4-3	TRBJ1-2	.	TGCGCCAGCAGCCAAGAACGCCGAGGGAACTATGGCTACACCTTC	CASSQERRGNYGYTF
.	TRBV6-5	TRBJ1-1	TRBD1	TGTGCCAGCAGTGAAGGCAGGGGGGCTTTCTTT	CASSEGRGAFF
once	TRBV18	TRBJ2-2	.	TGTGCCAGCTCACCAGGAGGTCTGCCGAACACCGGGGAGCTGTTTTTT	CASSPGGLPNTGELFF
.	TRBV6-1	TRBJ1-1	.	TGTGCCAGCAGTGAAGACAGACGACCCGCCTTCCCCACAAGAGCTTTCTTT	CASSEDRRPAFPTRAFF
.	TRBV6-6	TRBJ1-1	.	TGTGCCAGCAGGCCTACAGAGAACACTGAAGCTTTCTTT	CASRPTENTEAFF
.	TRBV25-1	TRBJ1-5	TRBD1	TGTGCCAGCAGTCGGACAGGGCTAAGTCAGCCCCAGCATTTT	CASSRTGLSQPQHF
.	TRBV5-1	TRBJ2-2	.	TGCGCCAGTCGAGGAGTCGGGGAGCTGTTTTTT	CASRGVGELFF
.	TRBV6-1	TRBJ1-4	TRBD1	TGTGCCAGCAGTGAAGCTTATGGGACAGGGGGGAATCGAGGGGATGAAAAACTGTTTTTT	CASSEAYGTGGNRGDEKLFF
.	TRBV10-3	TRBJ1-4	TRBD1	TGTGCCATCAGACGGGACAGGGGATTCAAGCTGTTTTTT	CAIRRDRGFKLFF
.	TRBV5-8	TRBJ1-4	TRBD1	TGTGCCAGCAGCCAGAGAGACAGGGACCCTAATGAAAAACTGTTTTTT	CASSQRDRDPNEKLFF
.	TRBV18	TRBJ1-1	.	TGTGCCAGCTCACTGCGGACAGATGTCCTTCGCACTGAAGCTTTCTTT	CASSLRTDVLRTEAFF
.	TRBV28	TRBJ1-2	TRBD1	TGTGCCAGCACCTCCCTCGGGACAGGGGACGATGGCTACACCTTC	CASTSLGTGDDGYTF
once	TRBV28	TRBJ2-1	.	TGTGCCAGCAGTTTGAGGCCGGGACGGAGGGATCCCAATGAGCAGTTCTTC	CASSLRPGRRDPNEQFF
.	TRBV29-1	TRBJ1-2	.	TGCAGCGTTGAAGATGACCAGGGTGAAGGAACGCGCGATGGCTACACCTTC	CSVEDDQGEGTRDGYTF
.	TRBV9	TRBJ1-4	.	TGTGCCAGCAGCTCATCACCCACGGGAACTAATGAAAAACTGTTTTTT	CASSSSPTGTNEKLFF
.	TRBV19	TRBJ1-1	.	TGTGCCAGTAGTGTTGAGCCGACCCCGGGGACTGAAGCTTTCTTT	CASSVEPTPGTEAFF
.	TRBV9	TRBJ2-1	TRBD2	TGTGCCAGCAGCGTAGCGACTAGCGGGTGGAATGAGCAGTTCTTC	CASSVATSGWNEQFF
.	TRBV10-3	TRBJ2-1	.	TGTGCCATCAGTGAGTCGATAGGCGGCGAAAACAATGAGCAGTTCTTC	CAISESIGGENNEQFF
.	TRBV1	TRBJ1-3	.	TGCACCAGCAGCCAAGACCCATGCTCTGGAAACACCATATATTTT	CTSSQDPCSGNTIYF
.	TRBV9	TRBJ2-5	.	TGTGCCAGCAGCGCGATACCGGGACTCAGGAAAGAGACCCAGTACTTC	CASSAIPGLRKETQYF
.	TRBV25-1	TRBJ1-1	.	TGTGCCAGCAGTTTCGCAGGGGTGGAGGCTGAAGCTTTCTTT	CASSFAGVEAEAFF
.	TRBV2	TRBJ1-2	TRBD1	TGTGCCAGCAGTGAAGCTGGTAGGGACAGGGGGAACTATGGCTACACCTTC	CASSEAGRDRGNYGYTF
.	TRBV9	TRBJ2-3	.	TGTGCCAGCAGCGCTCAGGGGTCTCGCACAGATACGCAGTATTTT	CASSAQGSRTDTQYF
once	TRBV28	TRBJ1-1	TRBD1	TGTGCCAGCAGTCCATCCCCGCAGGGGGTTATCACTGAAGCTTTCTTT	CASSPSPQGVITEAFF
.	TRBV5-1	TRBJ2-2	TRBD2	TGCGCCAGCAGCTTGGTAAGGGGCGGGAGCACCGGGGAGCTGTTTTTT	CASSLVRGGSTGELFF
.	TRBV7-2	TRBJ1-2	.	TGTGCCAGCAGCTCCGTCTCAGGTGCCGACTATGGCTACACCTTC	CASSSVSGADYGYTF
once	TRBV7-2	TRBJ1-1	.	TGTGCCAGCAGCGTACGGGGGGAAGGGGCTTTCTTT	CASSVRGEGAFF
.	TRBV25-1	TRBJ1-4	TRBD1	TGTGCCAGCAGCCCTCCGGGACAGGGGGCATTCAAAGGAAAACTGTTTTTT	CASSPPGQGAFKGKLFF
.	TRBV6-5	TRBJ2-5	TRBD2	TGTGCCAGCAGCCTACTAGCGGGGGTCCAAGAGACCCAGTACTTC	CASSLLAGVQETQYF
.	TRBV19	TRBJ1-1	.	TGTGCCAGTAGCCAAAGGGGACAAACTTACCCCCTCGCTGAAGCTTTCTTT	CASSQRGQTYPLAEAFF
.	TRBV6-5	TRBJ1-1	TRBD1	TGTGCCAGCAGTTACCCAGAAGGGGGCTTGACTGAAGCTTTCTTT	CASSYPEGGLTEAFF
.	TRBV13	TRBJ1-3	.	TGTGCCAGCAGCTTAGAGATCCAGGGTGATTCTGGAAACACCATATATTTT	CASSLEIQGDSGNTIYF
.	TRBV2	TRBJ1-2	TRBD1	TGTGCCAGCAGTGAAGCCGGAGAGGGGGCGCAGAATGGCTACACCTTC	CASSEAGEGAQNGYTF
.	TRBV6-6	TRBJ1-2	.	TGTGCCAGCAGTTCCACGACAGAGAACTATGGCTACACCTTC	CASSSTTENYGYTF
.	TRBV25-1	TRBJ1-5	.	TGTGCCAGCAGTGAAGGCCGTCCTGGTCAGCCCCAGCATTTT	CASSEGRPGQPQHF
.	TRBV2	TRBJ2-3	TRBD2	TGTGCCATCCTACGGGGGGGCCGTTCCACAGATACGCAGTATTTT	CAILRGGRSTDTQYF
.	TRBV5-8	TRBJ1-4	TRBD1	TGTGCCAGCAGCGGGGACAGGGGAAGGAATGAAAAACTGTTTTTT	CASSGDRGRNEKLFF
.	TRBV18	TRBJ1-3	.	TGTGCCAGCTCTCAGGGCCTGCACACCATATATTTT	CASSQGLHTIYF
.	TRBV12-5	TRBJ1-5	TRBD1	TGTGCTAGTGGTAAGGGGGCGCATAGTCAGCCCCAGCATTTT	CASGKGAHSQPQHF
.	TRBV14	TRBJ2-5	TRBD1	TGTGCCAGCAGTTTCAAGACGACAGGGCCAGAGACCCAGTACTTC	CASSFKTTGPETQYF
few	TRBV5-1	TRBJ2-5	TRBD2	TGCGCCAGCAGCTGGACTAGCCAAGAGACCCAGTACTTC	CASSWTSQETQYF
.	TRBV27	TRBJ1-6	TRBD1	TGTGCCAGCAGTAGAATCGGACAGGGAAGTGACTCACCCCTCCACTTT	CASSRIGQGSDSPLHF
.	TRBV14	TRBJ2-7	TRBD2	TGTGCCAGCAGCCAAGATCTAGGAACTAGCGGGCCCTACTACGAGCAGTACTTC	CASSQDLGTSGPYYEQYF
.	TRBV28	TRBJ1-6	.	TGTGCCAGCAGTTACCGGGTTAGCAGTAATTCACCCCTCCACTTT	CASSYRVSSNSPLHF
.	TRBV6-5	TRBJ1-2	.	TGTGCCAGCAGTTGCCGACCTGACAGCAACTATGGCTACACCTTC	CASSCRPDSNYGYTF
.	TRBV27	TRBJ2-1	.	TGTGCCAGCAGTTTATACCAACTCACAGGAACTGAGCAGTTCTTC	CASSLYQLTGTEQFF
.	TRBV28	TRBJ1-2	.	TGTGCCAGCTCCCTTGGACTGGCCCGGGACTATGGCTACACCTTC	CASSLGLARDYGYTF
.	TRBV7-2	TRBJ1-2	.	TGTGCCAGCAGCTGGGAGGTGGGGGGTGCAGTAGGTGGCTACACCTTC	CASSWEVGGAVGGYTF
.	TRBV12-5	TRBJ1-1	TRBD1	TGTGCTAGTGGTTTGCTCGGACAGGGGGCGGCCGGCGGCACTGAAGCTTTCTTT	CASGLLGQGAAGGTEAFF
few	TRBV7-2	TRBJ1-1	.	TGTGCCAGCAGCGTCCAGGGGCCGAACACTGAAGCTTTCTTT	CASSVQGPNTEAFF
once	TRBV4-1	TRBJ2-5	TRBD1	TGCGCCAGCAGCCAAGAGGGACAGTTCGAAGAGACCCAGTACTTC	CASSQEGQFEETQYF